These 12 T cell receptor beta chains originate from one sample sequenced in a study of cytomegalovirus exposure and HLA in healthy donors (dated by TCRdb to about 2017). The library came from the immunoSEQ multiplex PCR assay. A mixture of 60 forward primers for TCR Vbeta segments and 13 reverse primers for TCR Jbeta segments was used in the multiplex PCR. TCRdb stores this immuneACCESS table with in-frame sequences only. Part of the clones is absent; in the studies checked, under half of the shortfall reflects unresolved V genes, and no reason is known for the rest. The sample contains around 97,000 clones, approximately 72% of them found a single time. The ten largest clones add up to roughly 3.4% of the sample. Specimen: PBMCs. The receptors derive from a woman aged 45 to 65 in good health and CMV-seronegative.

With regard to this clone: Other DNA sequences in this specimen translate into the identical CDR3. The rearrangement links TRBV5-1 to TRBJ2-7; D not certain. CDR3 size: 12 residues. Deletions cut 0 bases from V and 3 bases from J, with 4 bases between. CDR1 SGHRS and CDR2 YFSETQ come from the germline V gene. The CDR3 reads CASSLDIYEQYF. The DNA of the CDR3 is TGCGCCAGCAGCTTGGATATCTACGAGCAGTACTTC.

The chain combines TRBV28 with TRBJ2-5, with D uncertain. This CDR3 has 12 residues. Trimming left V 6 bases short and J 5 bases short, with 10 bases between. Per the germline V gene, CDR1 is MDHEN and CDR2 is SYDVKM. Here the CDR3 reads CASSLLRETQYF. The DNA for the CDR3 is TGTGCCAGCAGCCTTCTCCGTGAGACCCAGTACTTC.

The CDR3 region is CASSLVAVSNYGYTF. The CDR3 bases are TGTGCCAGCAGCTTGGTGGCAGTTTCTAACTATGGCTACACCTTC. This sequence joins TRBV5-6 and TRBJ1-2; D gene unclear. Germline lookup yields CDR1 SGHDT and CDR2 YYEEEE. CDR3 length: 15 residues. Trimming left V 0 bases short and J 0 bases short, with 9 bases between.

The chain combines TRBV5-1 with TRBJ1-1; D uncertain. The CDR3 consists of 13 residues. V was trimmed by 2 bases and J by 6 bases, leaving 11 bases between them. The germline gives CDR1 SGHRS, CDR2 YFSETQ. CDR3 in DNA: TGCGCCAGCAGCTTTAGTACTAACTCTGAAGCTTTCTTT. It is translated as CASSFSTNSEAFF.

This clone appeared a few times. This sequence joins TRBV29-1 and TRBJ2-5; the D gene is possibly TRBD2 (6 bases). The CDR3 consists of 12 residues. The germline gives CDR1 SQVTM, CDR2 ANQGSEA. V shed 2 bases and J shed 7 bases, with 11 bases lying between them. As DNA, the CDR3 is TGCAGCGTTGAATGGACCGGGGGGACCCAGTACTTC. This encodes CSVEWTGGTQYF.

V gene TRBV2 combines with J gene TRBJ1-3; tentatively, D is TRBD1 (5 bases). The length of the CDR3 is 15 residues. V was trimmed by 6 bases and J by 2 bases, leaving 14 bases between them. The germline CDR1 and CDR2 sequences are SNHLY and FYNNEI. The CDR3 nucleotides read TGTGCCAGCAGGAGGGAGGGGAGTCCTGGAAACACCATATATTTT. Translating it yields CASRREGSPGNTIYF.

The chain uses TRBV7-9 and TRBJ1-2, with TRBD1 identical over 8 bases. CDR3 length equals 15 residues. The V gene's germline CDR1 is SEHNR and CDR2 FQNEAQ (reference sequence). The trim removed 2 bases at V and 4 bases at J, leaving 6 bases unmatched. As DNA, the CDR3 is TGTGCCAGCAGCTTAATGGGACAGGCCCTCTATGGCTACACCTTC. This gives the protein CASSLMGQALYGYTF.

The J gene is TRBJ2-7, the V gene TRBV7-6, with D perhaps TRBD2 (7 bases). Trimming shortened V by 5 bases and J by 4 bases, and 18 bases separated the two germline ends. Germline V lookup: CDR1 SGHVS, CDR2 FNYEAQ. The CDR3 consists of 15 residues. The CDR3 reads CASSAGYGGHYEQYF. The CDR3 DNA reads as TGTGCCAGCAGCGCCGGGTACGGGGGGCATTACGAGCAGTACTTC.

The J gene is TRBJ2-3, the V gene TRBV9; 12 bases agree with TRBD1. This CDR3 is built from 16 residues. V shed 3 bases and J 6 bases; nucleotides not matched to a gene: 8. Germline assignment: CDR1 SGDLS and CDR2 YYNGEE. The CDR3 sequence: CASSGGQGALSDTQYF. The CDR3 DNA reads as TGTGCCAGCAGCGGGGGACAGGGGGCGCTGTCGGATACGCAGTATTTT.

The CDR3 here is CASSYLGAIRYNEQFF. In nucleotides, the CDR3 is TGTGCCAGCAGCTACTTAGGAGCTATTAGGTACAATGAGCAGTTCTTC. The chain links TRBV7-9 to TRBJ2-1, with no clear D. The V end was cut by 4 bases, the J end by 4 bases, with 17 bases between. The germline gives CDR1 SEHNR, CDR2 FQNEAQ (reference sequence). The CDR3 runs to 16 residues.

The chain links TRBV19 to TRBJ2-1; D is unresolved. The V end was cut by 8 bases, the J end by 1 base, with 12 bases between. From germline, CDR1 is LNHDA and CDR2 SQIVND (reference sequence). The CDR3 runs to 14 residues. The DNA of the CDR3 is TGTGCCAGTGACGAACCCGGGTCCTACAATGAGCAGTTCTTC. Translation gives CASDEPGSYNEQFF.

The chain recombines TRBV5-1 with TRBJ2-3; 12 bases line up with TRBD2. This CDR3 spans 18 amino acids. V shed 3 bases and J 1 base; nucleotides not matched to a gene: 9. The germline V gene encodes CDR1 SGHRS and CDR2 YFSETQ. The DNA for the CDR3 is TGCGCCAGCAGCTCCTTGACTAGCGGGAGTGTTGGCACAGATACGCAGTATTTT. Translated, it gives CASSSLTSGSVGTDTQYF.